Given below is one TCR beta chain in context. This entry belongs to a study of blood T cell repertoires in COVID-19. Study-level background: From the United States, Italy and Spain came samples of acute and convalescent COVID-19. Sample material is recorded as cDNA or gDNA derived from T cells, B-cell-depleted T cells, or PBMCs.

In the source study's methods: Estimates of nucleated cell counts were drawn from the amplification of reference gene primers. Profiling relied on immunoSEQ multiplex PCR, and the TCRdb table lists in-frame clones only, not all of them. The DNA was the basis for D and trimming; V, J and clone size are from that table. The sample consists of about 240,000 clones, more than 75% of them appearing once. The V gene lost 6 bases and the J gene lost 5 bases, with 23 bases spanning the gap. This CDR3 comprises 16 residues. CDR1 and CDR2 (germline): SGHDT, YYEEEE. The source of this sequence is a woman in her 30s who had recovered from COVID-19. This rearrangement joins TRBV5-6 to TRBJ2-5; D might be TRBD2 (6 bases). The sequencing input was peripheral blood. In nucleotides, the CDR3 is TGTGCCAGCACCAAGGTAGCGGCAGGGACGTGGGAGACCCAGTACTTC. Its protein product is CASTKVAAGTWETQYF. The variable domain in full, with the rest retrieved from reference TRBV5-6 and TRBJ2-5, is DAGVTQSPTHLIKTRGQQVTLRCSPKSGHDTVSWYQQALGQGPQFIFQYYEEEERQRGNFPDRFSGHQFPNYSSELNVNALLLGDSALYLCASTKVAAGTWETQYFGPGTRLLVL.